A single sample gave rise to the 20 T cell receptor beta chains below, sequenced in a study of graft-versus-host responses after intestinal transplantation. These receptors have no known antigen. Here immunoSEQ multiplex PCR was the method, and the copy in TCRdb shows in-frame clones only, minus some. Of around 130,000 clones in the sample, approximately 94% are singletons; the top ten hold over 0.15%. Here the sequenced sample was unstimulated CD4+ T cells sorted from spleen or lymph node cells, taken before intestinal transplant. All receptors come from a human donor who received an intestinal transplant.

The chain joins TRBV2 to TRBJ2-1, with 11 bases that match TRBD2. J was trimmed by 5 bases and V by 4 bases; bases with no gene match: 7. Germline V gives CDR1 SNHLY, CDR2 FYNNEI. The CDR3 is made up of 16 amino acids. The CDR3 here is CASSASLAGGNNEQFF. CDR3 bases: TGTGCCAGCAGTGCTTCCCTAGCGGGGGGAAACAATGAGCAGTTCTTC.

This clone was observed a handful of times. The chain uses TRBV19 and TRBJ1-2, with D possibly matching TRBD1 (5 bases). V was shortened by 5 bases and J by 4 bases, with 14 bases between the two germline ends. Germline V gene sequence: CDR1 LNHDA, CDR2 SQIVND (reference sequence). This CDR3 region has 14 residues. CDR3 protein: CASSLRTPTYGYTF. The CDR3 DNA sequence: TGTGCCAGTAGTCTGAGGACACCCACCTATGGCTACACCTTC.

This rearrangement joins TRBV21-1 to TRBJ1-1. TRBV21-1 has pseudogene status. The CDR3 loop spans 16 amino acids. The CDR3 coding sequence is TGTGCCAGCAGCCATCATGGCGGTAGAATCCGCACTGAAGCTTTCTTT. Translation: CASSHHGGRIRTEAFF.

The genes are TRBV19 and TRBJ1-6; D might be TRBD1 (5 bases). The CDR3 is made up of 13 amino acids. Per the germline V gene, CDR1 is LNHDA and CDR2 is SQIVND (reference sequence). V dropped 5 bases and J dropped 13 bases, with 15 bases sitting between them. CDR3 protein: CASSVDRERPLHF. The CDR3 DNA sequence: TGTGCCAGTAGTGTCGACAGAGAACGGCCCCTCCACTTT.

The CDR3 reads CATSIIMGGPYEQYF. In DNA, the CDR3 is TGTGCCACCAGCATTATCATGGGGGGGCCTTACGAGCAGTACTTC. The rearrangement uses TRBV15 and TRBJ2-7; TRBD2 might be the D (7 bases). Germline V gives CDR1 LNHNV, CDR2 YYDKDF (reference sequence). The CDR3 is 15 residues long. With 4 bases removed from V and 4 bases from J, the gap between germline ends came to 17 bases.

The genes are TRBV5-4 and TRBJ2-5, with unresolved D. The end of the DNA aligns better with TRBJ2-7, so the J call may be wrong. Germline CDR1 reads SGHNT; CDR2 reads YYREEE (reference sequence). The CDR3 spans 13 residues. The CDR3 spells CASSLDLGSEQYF. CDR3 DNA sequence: TGTGCCAGCAGCTTGGATCTAGGGTCCGAGCAGTACTTC.

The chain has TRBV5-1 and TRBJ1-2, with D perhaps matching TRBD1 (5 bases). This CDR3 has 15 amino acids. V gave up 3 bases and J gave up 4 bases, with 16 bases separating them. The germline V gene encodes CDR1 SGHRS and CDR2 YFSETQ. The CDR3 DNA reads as TGCGCCAGCAGCTGGGGATCAGACAGAAGCTATGGCTACACCTTC. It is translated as CASSWGSDRSYGYTF.

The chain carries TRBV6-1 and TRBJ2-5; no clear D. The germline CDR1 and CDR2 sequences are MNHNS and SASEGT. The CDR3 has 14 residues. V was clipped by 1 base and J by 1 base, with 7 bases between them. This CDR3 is CASSEGRLQETQYF. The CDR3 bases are TGTGCCAGCAGTGAAGGACGGCTCCAAGAGACCCAGTACTTC.

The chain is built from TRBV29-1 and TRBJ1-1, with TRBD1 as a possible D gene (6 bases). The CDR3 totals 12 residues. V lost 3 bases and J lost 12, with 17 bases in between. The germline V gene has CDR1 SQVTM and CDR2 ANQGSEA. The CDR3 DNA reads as TGCAGCGTTGACCGCGCGGGGGGCGTGACTTTCTTT. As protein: CSVDRAGGVTFF.

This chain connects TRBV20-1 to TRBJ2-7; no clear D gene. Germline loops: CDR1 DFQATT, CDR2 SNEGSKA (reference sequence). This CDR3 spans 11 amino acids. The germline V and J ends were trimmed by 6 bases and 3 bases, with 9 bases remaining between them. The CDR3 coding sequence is TGCAGTGCCCCACACCGCTACGAGCAGTACTTC. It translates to CSAPHRYEQYF.

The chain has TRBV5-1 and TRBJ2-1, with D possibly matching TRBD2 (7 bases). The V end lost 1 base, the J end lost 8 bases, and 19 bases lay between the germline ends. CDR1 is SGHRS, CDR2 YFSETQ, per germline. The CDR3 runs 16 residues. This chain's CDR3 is CASSLSLGGALYEQFF. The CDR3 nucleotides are TGCGCCAGCAGCTTGTCATTGGGGGGGGCTCTCTATGAGCAGTTCTTC.

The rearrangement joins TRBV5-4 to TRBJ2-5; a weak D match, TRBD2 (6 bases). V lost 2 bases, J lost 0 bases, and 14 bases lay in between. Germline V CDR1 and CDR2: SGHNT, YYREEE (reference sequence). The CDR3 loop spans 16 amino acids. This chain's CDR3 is CASSLRWGEHQETQYF. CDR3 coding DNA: TGTGCCAGCAGCTTACGGTGGGGGGAACACCAAGAGACCCAGTACTTC.

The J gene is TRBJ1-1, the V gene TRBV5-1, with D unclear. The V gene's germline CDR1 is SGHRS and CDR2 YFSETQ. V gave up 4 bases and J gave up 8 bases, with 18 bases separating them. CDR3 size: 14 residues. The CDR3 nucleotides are TGCGCCAGCAGCCTCCTCAGCGGGCCAATCGAAGCTTTCTTT. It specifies CASSLLSGPIEAFF.

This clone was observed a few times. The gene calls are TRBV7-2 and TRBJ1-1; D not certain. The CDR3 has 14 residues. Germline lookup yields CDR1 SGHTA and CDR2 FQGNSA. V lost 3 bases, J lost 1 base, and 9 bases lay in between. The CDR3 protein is CASSLGLGNTEAFF. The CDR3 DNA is TGTGCCAGCAGCTTGGGGTTGGGGAACACTGAAGCTTTCTTT.

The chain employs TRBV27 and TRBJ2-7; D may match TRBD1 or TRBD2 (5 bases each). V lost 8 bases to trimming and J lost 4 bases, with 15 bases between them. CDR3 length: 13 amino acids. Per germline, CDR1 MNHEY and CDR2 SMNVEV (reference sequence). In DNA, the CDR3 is TGTGCCAGCGGCCGGCTGGGGGATTACGAGCAGTACTTC. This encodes CASGRLGDYEQYF.

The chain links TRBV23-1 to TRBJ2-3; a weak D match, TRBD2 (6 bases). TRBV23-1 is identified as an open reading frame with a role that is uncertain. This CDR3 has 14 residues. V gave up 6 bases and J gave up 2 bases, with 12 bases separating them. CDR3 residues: CASSSRDFTDTQYF. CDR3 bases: TGCGCCAGCAGCAGCCGGGACTTCACAGATACGCAGTATTTT.

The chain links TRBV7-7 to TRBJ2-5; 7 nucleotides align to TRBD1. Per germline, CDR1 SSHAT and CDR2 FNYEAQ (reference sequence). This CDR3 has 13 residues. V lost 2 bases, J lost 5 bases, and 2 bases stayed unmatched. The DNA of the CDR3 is TGTGCCAGCAGCTTACAGGGGGTGGAGACCCAGTACTTC. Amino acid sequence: CASSLQGVETQYF.

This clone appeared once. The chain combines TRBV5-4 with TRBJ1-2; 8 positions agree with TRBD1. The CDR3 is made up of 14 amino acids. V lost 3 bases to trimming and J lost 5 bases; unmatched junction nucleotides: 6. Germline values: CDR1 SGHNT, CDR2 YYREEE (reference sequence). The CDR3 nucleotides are TGTGCCAGCAGCTCCCGGACAGGGAAGTATGGCTACACCTTC. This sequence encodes CASSSRTGKYGYTF.

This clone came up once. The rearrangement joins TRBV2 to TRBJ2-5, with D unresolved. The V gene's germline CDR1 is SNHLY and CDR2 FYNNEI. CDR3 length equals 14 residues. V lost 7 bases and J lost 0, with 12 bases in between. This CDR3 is CASMYSRNQETQYF. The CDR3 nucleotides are TGTGCCAGCATGTACTCCCGAAACCAAGAGACCCAGTACTTC.

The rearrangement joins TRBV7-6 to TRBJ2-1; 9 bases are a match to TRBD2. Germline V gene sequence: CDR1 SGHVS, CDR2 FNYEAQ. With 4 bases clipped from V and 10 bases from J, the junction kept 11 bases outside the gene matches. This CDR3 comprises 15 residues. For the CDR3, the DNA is TGTGCCAGCAGCTCCCTAGCGGGGAAAATGGGCGAGCAGTTCTTC. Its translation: CASSSLAGKMGEQFF. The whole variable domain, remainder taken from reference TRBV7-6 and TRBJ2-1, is GAGVSQSPRYKVTKRGQDVALRCDPISGHVSLYWYRQALGQGPEFLTYFNYEAQQDKSGLPNDRFSAERPEGSISTLTIQRTEQRDSAMYRCASSSLAGKMGEQFFGPGTRLTVL.